The following is a TCR beta chain sequence with its context. In this sample, this clonotype turned up many times. Its specific antigen is unknown. Base qualities are missing; no much larger clone stands one base away. The time point tag for this specimen amounts to: pre-sensitization, week 0. Per the publication, the treatment or condition label means: therapeutic diphenylcyclopropenone sensitization with weekly scalp DPC. Blood at each patch-test visit was drawn before the patch test was applied. To be eligible, patients had to be aged 18 to 70, diagnosed with alopecia and judged suitable for DPC therapy, while pregnant patients were excluded. Unfractionated whole blood was collected in Tempus Blood RNA tubes, and total RNA was extracted from that blood. The sample originates from a study of human T cells and chemical hapten exposure (dated by TCRdb to the early 2020s). Regarding the complete study: For sensitization, 2% DPC in acetone was applied to a 2 cm by 2 cm area of upper inner arm skin. Twenty-nine alopecia patients provided blood for TCR sequencing at one to four time points (pre-sensitization, 2, 6 and 24 weeks). Most of the patients in the cohort were female, and the cohort covered alopecia areata with under or over 50% scalp involvement, alopecia totalis and alopecia universalis. The libraries were sequenced as a pool, and the TCR yield per sample differed mostly because of small variations in library volumes within the pool. Blood samples were taken from patients before sensitization (week 0) and at 2, 6 and about 24 weeks after DPC sensitization. Peripheral blood TCR repertoire changes were tracked in vivo in alopecia patients during primary and secondary sensitization to the hapten diphenylcyclopropenone (DPC). Throughout the roughly 24-week study period, patients were also given weekly therapeutic DPC doses on the scalp. Patch testing was done on the upper back using Finn chambers containing 0.01% DPC, and results were scored after 6 days according to International Contact Dermatitis Research Group standards. Findings and caveats that apply to the study as a whole: Because every patient had alopecia, a presumed autoimmune disease, the patients' immune response might differ from that of healthy individuals. Compared with pre-sensitization or healthy control sets, expanded TCRs formed significantly more large CDR3 similarity clusters, which is consistent with antigen-driven responses. The number of TCRs above 1 in 1000 frequency did not change with DPC sensitization; there was no evidence of global repertoire structure alterations. After repeated subsampling, changes were observed in the strength of the expansion versus patch-test correlation and in the threshold at which the correlation became significant. Patch test score was positively correlated with the number of PT1 expanded TCRs, with significance at thresholds 8, 16 and 32 but not at 4.

Receptors were amplified or captured by RACE. Sequencer: NextSeq 500. Library preparation attached unique molecular identifiers to individual cDNA molecules for quantitative, reproducible TCR counting. For every blood RNA sample, sequencing covered both the TCR alpha and TCR beta chains. Processing in the source paper ran as follows. A median of approximately 100,000 TCRs per sample was observed, with a range of 23,224 to 690,600. V, J and CDR3 annotation of the TCR reads was performed with the Decombinator software suite. Every sample was subsampled to the same number of TCRs (28,000) for the PS versus PT1 abundance plots. TCRs were defined as expanded if absent before sensitization and observed at least eight times at the 2-week time point. The public reads were reanalyzed by TCRdb: fastp trimming at Q25, MiXCR alignment, in-frame beta chains only. Each record represents a unique CDR3 protein, reported with the most common genes and DNA among its rows. In this record, the V and J calls reflect TCRdb's handling and not the investigators' own analysis. The sample table lists about 51,000 distinct CDR3 sequences, about 9.4% of them with a count of one. 13% to 15% of the sample is held by the ten biggest clonotypes.

This TCR came from a middle-aged woman with alopecia areata. Some clones in this sample may be carry-over from other donors' samples. The sample here was whole blood, taken in connection with sensitization to the hapten diphenylcyclopropenone (DPC).

The CDR3 reads as follows: CASSPGAYEQYF. In nucleotides, the sequence is TGTGCCAGCAGTCCCGGGGCCTACGAGCAGTACTTC. The chain employs TRBV12-3 or TRBV12-4 and TRBJ2-7; a weak D assignment points to TRBD2 (5 bases agree). Cut back by 5 bases and 2 bases, the V and J ends lie 7 bases apart. There are 12 amino acids in the CDR3, from cysteine to phenylalanine inclusive. Only the CDR3 region is kept as DNA, spanning 36 bases read in frame from base 1.